Below, 32 T cell receptor beta chains from the same sample are listed, as sequenced in a study of T-cell reconstitution after alpha-beta-depleted transplantation in children. Unique molecular identifiers featured in how the TCRbeta library was prepared. TCRdb redid the calling of the PCR reads with MiXCR, one entry per CDR3 protein. Of around 64,000 distinct CDR3 sequences in the sample, approximately 11% were seen once. This sample comprised PBMCs, obtained before TCRalphabeta/CD19-depleted stem cell transplant. Source of these receptors: a boy aged 5 to 17 with acute myeloid leukemia, due to receive a stem cell transplant.

This clonotype was seen repeatedly, ten times or more. The V call is TRBV5-6, the J call TRBJ1-1; D is unresolved. The CDR3 length is 11 residues. Trimming took off 1 base at V and 4 bases at J, with 2 bases between the two ends. The germline gives CDR1 SGHDT, CDR2 YYEEEE. The CDR3, as DNA: TGTGCCAGCAGCTTGACCACTGAAGCTTTCTTT. Translating it yields CASSLTTEAFF.

The CDR3 sequence: CSARPQPGYEQYF. The DNA for the CDR3 is TGCAGTGCTAGACCCCAACCGGGGTACGAGCAGTACTTC. The chain joins TRBV20-1 to TRBJ2-7; tentative D call: TRBD2 (5 bases). The CDR3 is 13 amino acids. CDR1 is DFQATT and CDR2 is SNEGSKA in the germline V gene (reference sequence). Trimming pared 2 bases from V and 4 bases from J, leaving 12 bases between.

This clonotype was counted ten times or more. This chain links TRBV7-6 with TRBJ1-1, with D possibly matching TRBD1 (5 bases). Trimming took off 1 base at V and 4 bases at J, with 7 bases between the two ends. The CDR3 is 13 amino acids. In germline, CDR1 is SGHVS, CDR2 FNYEAQ. This CDR3 is CASSLGDGTEAFF. The DNA of the CDR3 is TGTGCCAGCAGCTTAGGGGACGGCACTGAAGCTTTCTTT.

On this clonotype: The junction departs from the called germline gene at one end, perhaps through a read error. The chain combines TRBV7-3 with TRBJ2-1; TRBD2 matches 13 bases. The CDR3 is made up of 16 amino acids. CDR1 and CDR2 from the germline V gene are SGHTA and FQGTGA. Here the CDR3 DNA reads TGTGCCAGCAGCTGGGGACTAGCGGGGAGCTACAATGACCAGTTCTTC. It specifies CASSWGLAGSYNDQFF.

This clonotype was seen at least ten times. J is TRBJ2-1 and V is TRBV11-2, with D possibly TRBD2 on 6 matching bases. V lost 5 bases to trimming and J lost 10 bases, with 12 bases between them. The germline V gene has CDR1 SGHAT and CDR2 FQNNGV. This CDR3 comprises 12 residues. The CDR3 nucleotides read TGTGCCAGCAGCACGATGCTAGCGGAGCAGTTCTTC. Translated, it gives CASSTMLAEQFF.

The CDR3 sequence is CATQGGLWGSPYEQYV. The DNA for the CDR3 is TGTGCCACCCAGGGGGGTCTATGGGGCAGTCCCTACGAGCAGTACGTC. The rearrangement joins TRBV27 to TRBJ2-7, with D tentatively TRBD1 (7 bases). Germline V gene sequence: CDR1 MNHEY, CDR2 SMNVEV (reference sequence). V was pared by 10 bases and J by 2 bases, with 24 bases between. This CDR3 region has 16 residues.

The CDR3 reads CSAPLAGGSTDTQYF. CDR3 nucleotide sequence: TGCAGTGCCCCTCTAGCGGGGGGGAGCACAGATACGCAGTATTTT. The chain combines TRBV20-1 with TRBJ2-3; 12 bases match TRBD2. The V gene end was trimmed by 6 bases and the J gene end by 0 bases; junction bases not matched to a gene: 4. The CDR3 covers 15 residues. In germline, CDR1 is DFQATT, CDR2 SNEGSKA (reference sequence).

This clonotype was counted ten times or more. The genes are TRBV20-1 and TRBJ2-7; 9 bases fit TRBD2. The CDR3 covers 13 residues. J gave up 2 bases and V 4 bases, and 3 bases lay outside the gene matches. Per germline, CDR1 DFQATT and CDR2 SNEGSKA (reference sequence). CDR3 residues: CSANPSGTYEQYF. The CDR3 bases are TGCAGTGCTAATCCTAGCGGGACCTACGAGCAGTACTTC.

This clonotype was recorded at least ten times. The CDR3 coding sequence is TGCGCCAGCAGCTTGGGACTAGCGGGGGGCGCTGAGCAGTTCTTC. This translates into CASSLGLAGGAEQFF. This chain uses TRBV5-1 with TRBJ2-1; the match to TRBD2 covers 13 bases. The length of the CDR3 is 15 residues. V was clipped by 0 bases and J by 9 bases; unmatched bases: 3. CDR1 SGHRS and CDR2 YFSETQ come from the germline V gene.

The chain uses TRBV7-8 and TRBJ2-1, with TRBD2 as a possible D gene (6 bases). The V and J ends lost 3 bases and 15 bases respectively, with 15 bases between them. The CDR3 contains 12 residues. Germline lookup yields CDR1 SGHVS and CDR2 FQNEAQ. CDR3 nucleotides: TGTGCCAGCAGCTTTCCGGGACTCCCAGGGTTCTTC. This codes for CASSFPGLPGFF. Combining the CDR3 with reference TRBV7-8 and TRBJ2-1 gives the whole variable domain GAGVSQSPRYKVAKRGQDVALRCDPISGHVSLFWYQQALGQGPEFLTYFQNEAQLDKSGLPSDRFFAERPEGSVSTLKIQRTQQEDSAVYLCASSFPGLPGFFGPGTRLTVL.

This clonotype showed up many times. The CDR3 nucleotides read TGTGCCAGCAGTTTAAGGTTTCGAACCTTTACCGGGGAGCTGTTTTTT. Protein: CASSLRFRTFTGELFF. This chain joins TRBV12-3 or TRBV12-4 and TRBJ2-2; D not resolved. The CDR3 length is 16 residues. V shed 2 bases and J shed 5 bases, with 15 bases lying between them.

About this clonotype itself: This may stem from a read error, because a much larger clone lies one nucleotide away. The chain is built from TRBV6-1 and TRBJ2-1; 9 bases match TRBD2. Per the germline V gene, CDR1 is MNHNS and CDR2 is SASEGT. V was clipped by 6 bases and J by 0 bases; unmatched bases: 15. CDR3 length: 19 residues. CDR3: CASRKGVAGAPLSYNEQFF. DNA of the CDR3: TGTGCCAGCAGGAAGGGAGTAGCGGGAGCCCCACTCTCCTACAATGAGCAGTTCTTC.

This clonotype was seen many times. The CDR3 DNA follows: TGTGCCAGCAGTCCGGACACTCAAGAGACCCAGTACTTC. Translated, it gives CASSPDTQETQYF. The V and J genes are TRBV5-6 and TRBJ2-5, with D perhaps matching TRBD1 (5 bases). Germline CDR1 is SGHDT and CDR2 is YYEEEE. The germline V and J ends were trimmed by 5 bases and 2 bases, with 10 bases remaining between them. This CDR3 has 13 amino acids.

This clonotype was observed a handful of times. The chain recombines TRBV29-1 with TRBJ2-1; D remains unclear. This CDR3 has 14 amino acids. Germline V CDR1 and CDR2: SQVTM, ANQGSEA. The ends were cut back, 1 base at V and 8 bases at J, with 15 bases in the middle. The CDR3 is CSVEGGTQQYEQFF. The CDR3 DNA is TGCAGCGTTGAAGGGGGAACTCAGCAGTATGAGCAGTTCTTC.

At least ten counts were recorded for this clonotype. The genes are TRBV7-9 and TRBJ1-1, with a tentative D call TRBD1 (6 bases). The germline gives CDR1 SEHNR, CDR2 FQNEAQ (reference sequence). Trimming removed 3 bases at V and 5 bases at J, with 16 bases between. The CDR3 is made up of 15 amino acids. DNA for the CDR3: TGTGCCAGCAGCTTCCAGCCACAGGGTGGGACTGAAGCTTTCTTT. Amino acid sequence: CASSFQPQGGTEAFF.

This clonotype turned up a few times. V usage is TRBV9 and J usage is TRBJ2-6, with unresolved D. The CDR3 covers 18 residues. Germline V gene sequence: CDR1 SGDLS, CDR2 YYNGEE. V shed 4 bases and J shed 0 bases, with 17 bases lying between them. The CDR3 is CASSPQTRTSSGANVLTF. The CDR3 DNA is TGTGCCAGCAGCCCCCAAACACGAACCTCCTCTGGGGCCAACGTCCTGACTTTC.

This clonotype was seen repeatedly, ten times or more. The chain couples TRBV7-9 to TRBJ2-1; unclear D gene. This CDR3 contains 11 residues. V lost 5 bases to trimming and J lost 15 bases, with 14 bases between them. Germline lookup yields CDR1 SEHNR and CDR2 FQNEAQ (reference sequence). DNA of the CDR3: TGTGCCAGCAGCAGAGAGTCGCCACGGTTCTTC. This codes for CASSRESPRFF.

There are many counts of this clonotype. J is TRBJ2-7 and V is TRBV20-1; 7 bases match TRBD1. This CDR3 spans 15 amino acids. With V trimmed by 2 bases and J by 1 base, 8 bases remained unmatched. Per the germline V gene, CDR1 is DFQATT and CDR2 is SNEGSKA (reference sequence). The CDR3: CSARPLDRVSYEQYF. The CDR3 DNA follows: TGCAGTGCTAGACCCTTAGACAGGGTATCCTACGAGCAGTACTTC.

In its sample, this clonotype was seen many times. The chain has TRBV7-3 and TRBJ2-3; unclear D gene. Trimming took off 4 bases at V and 6 bases at J, with 11 bases between the two ends. The CDR3 is made up of 13 amino acids. Germline loops: CDR1 SGHTA, CDR2 FQGTGA. The CDR3 spells CASSSDPEDTQYF. DNA of the CDR3: TGTGCCAGCAGCTCAGACCCCGAGGATACGCAGTATTTT.

The table lists this clonotype with many counts. The J gene is TRBJ2-5, the V gene TRBV29-1; no clear D. Germline assignment: CDR1 SQVTM and CDR2 ANQGSEA. V shed 6 bases and J shed 5 bases, with 13 bases lying between them. This CDR3 comprises 12 residues. CDR3 bases: TGCAGCGTAGTTATAGACCCCGAGACCCAGTACTTC. Amino acids: CSVVIDPETQYF.

Many counts were recorded for this clonotype. This sequence joins TRBV11-2 and TRBJ1-6; weak D call: TRBD1 (5 bases). This CDR3 region has 14 residues. The V end lost 3 bases, the J end lost 7 bases, and 10 bases lay between the germline ends. CDR1 and CDR2 (germline): SGHAT, FQNNGV. The CDR3 protein is CASSLTVLNSPLHF. The CDR3 bases are TGTGCCAGCAGCTTGACAGTCTTAAATTCACCCCTCCACTTT.

V usage is TRBV11-2 and J usage is TRBJ2-2, with 12 positions matching TRBD2. The CDR3 runs 18 residues. Per the germline V gene, CDR1 is SGHAT and CDR2 is FQNNGV. V was clipped by 1 base and J by 7 bases; unmatched bases: 10. CDR3 nucleotide sequence: TGTGCCAGCAGCTTAGTGTCTCTAGCGGGGGGGCCCATCGGGGAGCTGTTTTTT. Its protein product is CASSLVSLAGGPIGELFF.

Ten or more counts support this clonotype. The chain recombines TRBV5-1 with TRBJ2-5; D remains ambiguous. The ends were cut back, 0 bases at V and 5 bases at J, with 5 bases in the middle. Per germline, CDR1 SGHRS and CDR2 YFSETQ. The CDR3 sequence is 12 residues long. The CDR3 reads CASSLGSETQYF. DNA of the CDR3: TGCGCCAGCAGCTTGGGTTCCGAGACCCAGTACTTC.

This clonotype was seen more than once but under ten times. The chain combines TRBV12-3 or TRBV12-4 with TRBJ1-2, with 8 bases identical to TRBD1. The junction had 10 bases not matched to a gene; V was cut back by 6 bases and J by 7 bases. The CDR3 covers 14 residues. The CDR3 DNA follows: TGTGCCAGCAGCCACAGCAGGGGGCAAATTGGCTACACCTTC. Protein product: CASSHSRGQIGYTF.

This clonotype was counted at least ten times. This chain uses TRBV12-3 or TRBV12-4 with TRBJ1-4; D gene ambiguous. CDR3 length: 13 amino acids. The V gene lost 3 bases and the J gene lost 8 bases, with 10 bases spanning the gap. DNA of the CDR3: TGTGCCAGCAGTTTCACAGAAGGGGAAAAACTGTTTTTT. This sequence encodes CASSFTEGEKLFF.

This clonotype was counted only a few times. The chain employs TRBV20-1 and TRBJ2-3, with 9 nucleotides matching TRBD2. V shed 6 bases and J 10 bases; nucleotides not matched to a gene: 14. Germline V gene sequence: CDR1 DFQATT, CDR2 SNEGSKA (reference sequence). The CDR3 is 14 amino acids. This chain's CDR3 is CSATFDSGRIAQYF. As DNA, the CDR3 is TGCAGTGCAACCTTTGACAGCGGGAGGATTGCGCAGTATTTT.

In its sample, this clonotype was seen many times. This rearrangement joins TRBV14 to TRBJ2-7; 7 nucleotides agree with TRBD2. The V and J ends lost 4 bases and 5 bases, in that order; junction bases with no gene match: 8. The CDR3 is 14 amino acids. CDR1 and CDR2 (germline): SGHDN, FVKESK. CDR3 region: CASSPRLAIHEQYF. DNA for the CDR3: TGTGCCAGCAGCCCCCGACTAGCTATCCACGAGCAGTACTTC.

The chain combines TRBV18 with TRBJ2-1, with D perhaps being TRBD1 or TRBD2 (5 bases each). The germline V gene encodes CDR1 KGHSH and CDR2 LQKENI. V lost 2 bases to trimming and J lost 5 bases, with 7 bases between them. CDR3 length: 13 residues. The DNA of the CDR3 is TGTGCCAGCTCACCAGGGGACCACAATGAGCAGTTCTTC. This sequence encodes CASSPGDHNEQFF.

This clonotype was picked up many times. The rearrangement uses TRBV28 and TRBJ1-1, with D possibly being TRBD1 (5 bases). The CDR3 is 12 residues long. CDR1 is MDHEN and CDR2 is SYDVKM in the germline V gene. V was shortened by 7 bases and J by 4 bases, with 10 bases between the two germline ends. CDR3 residues: CASTGPRTEAFF. The CDR3 DNA sequence: TGTGCCAGCACAGGGCCGCGCACTGAAGCTTTCTTT.

This clonotype has ten or more counts. The rearrangement uses TRBV9 and TRBJ2-3, with D uncertain. The germline V gene encodes CDR1 SGDLS and CDR2 YYNGEE. This CDR3 is built from 14 residues. V was cut by 0 bases and J by 0 bases, with 5 bases left in between. The CDR3 loop reads CASSVDGSTDTQYF. The CDR3 region has the DNA TGTGCCAGCAGCGTAGATGGGAGCACAGATACGCAGTATTTT.

Ten or more counts support this clonotype. The V gene is TRBV29-1, the J gene TRBJ2-2; D gene unclear. Between the trimmed V and J ends, which lost 7 bases and 4 bases, there was a span of 7 bases. The CDR3 extends over 11 amino acids. The V gene's germline CDR1 is SQVTM and CDR2 ANQGSEA. This chain's CDR3 is CSGEITGELFF. The CDR3 DNA sequence: TGCAGCGGCGAGATCACCGGGGAGCTGTTTTTT.

This clonotype was counted ten times or more. CDR3 DNA sequence: TGTGCCAGCAGTCCCGCAGGGAGGGGTCAGCCCCAGCATTTT. As protein: CASSPAGRGQPQHF. The chain uses TRBV27 and TRBJ1-5, with a tentative D call TRBD1 (5 bases). CDR3 size: 14 residues. Looked up from germline, CDR1 is MNHEY and CDR2 is SMNVEV (reference sequence). V was clipped by 5 bases and J by 6 bases, with 14 bases between them.